The 13 T cell receptor beta chains given below trace back to one sample, sequenced in a study of blood T cells in healthy people across ages. It was with a sample-barcoded 5' primer and a J-beta primer mix that a second PCR of roughly 7 to 12 cycles was run. TCRdb re-derived calls from the 5' RACE reads in MiXCR, one entry per CDR3 protein. The sample has approximately 800,000 distinct CDR3 sequences, around 50% seen once. The specimen was blood. The receptors here all came from a man aged 80 or over in good health.

This chain uses TRBV20-1 with TRBJ2-3; D is uncertain. Germline loops: CDR1 DFQATT, CDR2 SNEGSKA (reference sequence). The CDR3 totals 13 residues. The V end was cut by 3 bases, the J end by 2 bases, with 9 bases between. In DNA form, the CDR3 reads TGCAGTGCTAGCTCCTCTTTCACAGATACGCAGTATTTT. Protein product: CSASSSFTDTQYF.

The chain has TRBV6-6 and TRBJ2-1; TRBD2 matches 9 bases. In germline, CDR1 is MNHNY, CDR2 SVGAGI (reference sequence). V was clipped by 6 bases and J by 15 bases; unmatched bases: 12. The CDR3 runs to 13 residues. This CDR3 is CASSPITSGSGFF. DNA for the CDR3: TGTGCCAGCAGCCCGATAACTAGCGGGTCTGGGTTCTTC.

This sequence joins TRBV20-1 and TRBJ1-1; perhaps TRBD1 as D (5 bases). Trimming removed 1 base from V and 4 bases from J, with 10 bases in between. Germline values: CDR1 DFQATT, CDR2 SNEGSKA (reference sequence). CDR3 length: 13 amino acids. For the CDR3, the DNA is TGCAGTGCTAGAGGCAGGGTGGGCACTGAAGCTTTCTTT. This translates into CSARGRVGTEAFF.

Many counts were recorded for this clonotype. This chain joins TRBV5-1 and TRBJ2-7, with 8 positions matching TRBD2. This CDR3 contains 15 residues. Germline trimming cut 4 bases from V and 2 bases from J; bases unmatched to any gene: 8. Germline V CDR1 and CDR2: SGHRS, YFSETQ. CDR3 nucleotide sequence: TGCGCCAGCAGCCCCGGACTAGCTGTGACCTACGAGCAGTACTTC. Encoded protein: CASSPGLAVTYEQYF.

This chain links TRBV27 with TRBJ2-7; TRBD2 agrees at 10 bases. Near its end, the DNA agrees better with TRBJ2-5, so the J call may be wrong. The germline V gene encodes CDR1 MNHEY and CDR2 SMNVEV (reference sequence). The CDR3 is 14 residues long. The CDR3 coding sequence is TGTGCCAGCAGACTAGCGGGATTCCGAGAGACCCAGTACTTC. As protein: CASRLAGFRETQYF.

The chain links TRBV29-1 to TRBJ2-7; D unresolved. Germline-derived CDR1 and CDR2 are SQVTM and ANQGSEA. V lost 7 bases and J 3 bases, leaving 7 bases between the germline ends. This CDR3 comprises 10 residues. The CDR3 is CSAKNYEQYF. The CDR3 DNA follows: TGCAGCGCTAAGAACTACGAGCAGTACTTC.

This rearrangement joins TRBV21-1 to TRBJ2-3; the table assigns TRBD2, which was not confirmed against the DNA. TRBV21-1 is a documented pseudogene. This CDR3 contains 17 residues. In nucleotides, the CDR3 is TGTGCCAGCAGCAAAGAGTTGGAGGGGGCCAGCACAGATACGCAGTATTTT. Translating it yields CASSKELEGASTDTQYF.

The CDR3 nucleotides are TGTGCCAGCAGTTATCCGGCCGGGGGGAGAGACTATGGCTACACCTTC. Translation: CASSYPAGGRDYGYTF. The gene calls are TRBV6-2 or TRBV6-3 and TRBJ1-2; possible D gene TRBD1, 5 bases. Germline V lookup: CDR1 MNHEY, CDR2 SVGEGT. Trimming left V 3 bases short and J 3 bases short, with 17 bases between. The CDR3 has 16 amino acids.

This clonotype was seen more than once but under ten times. V gene TRBV12-3 or TRBV12-4 combines with J gene TRBJ1-2, with D possibly matching TRBD1 (6 bases). The CDR3 loop spans 14 amino acids. Trimming removed 6 bases at V and 4 bases at J, with 15 bases between. CDR3 loop: CASSQLQGIYGYTF. The CDR3, as DNA: TGTGCCAGCAGCCAACTCCAGGGGATCTATGGCTACACCTTC.

V and J are TRBV6-1 and TRBJ2-1; 10 bases fit TRBD2. The CDR3 contains 15 residues. The V segment lost 2 bases and the J segment 12 bases; nucleotides outside the gene matches: 10. Germline-derived CDR1 and CDR2 are MNHNS and SASEGT. In nucleotides, the CDR3 is TGTGCCAGCAGTGAAAGGGCTAGCGGGAGTCGGTGGCAGTTCTTC. It codes for CASSERASGSRWQFF.

The V call is TRBV9, the J call TRBJ2-3, with D uncertain. The CDR3 runs 12 residues. Trimming pared 3 bases from V and 4 bases from J, leaving 6 bases between. Germline loops: CDR1 SGDLS, CDR2 YYNGEE. CDR3 sequence reads: CASSAFSDTQYF. CDR3 nucleotides: TGTGCCAGCAGCGCATTCTCAGATACGCAGTATTTT.

The chain employs TRBV2 and TRBJ1-5; D is perhaps TRBD1 (6 bases). The germline V gene has CDR1 SNHLY and CDR2 FYNNEI. The V gene lost 3 bases and the J gene lost 6 bases, with 9 bases spanning the gap. This CDR3 contains 13 residues. The CDR3 is CASSEGGLQPQHF. CDR3 coding DNA: TGTGCCAGCAGTGAGGGGGGCCTTCAGCCCCAGCATTTT.

This chain uses TRBV2 with TRBJ1-4; TRBD1 aligns across 9 bases. Germline V lookup: CDR1 SNHLY, CDR2 FYNNEI. V was clipped by 8 bases and J by 8 bases; unmatched bases: 12. The CDR3 has 15 amino acids. The CDR3 nucleotides read TGTGCCAGCTCCCCCATGGGCGGGACAGGGGAAAAACTGTTTTTT. It translates to CASSPMGGTGEKLFF.